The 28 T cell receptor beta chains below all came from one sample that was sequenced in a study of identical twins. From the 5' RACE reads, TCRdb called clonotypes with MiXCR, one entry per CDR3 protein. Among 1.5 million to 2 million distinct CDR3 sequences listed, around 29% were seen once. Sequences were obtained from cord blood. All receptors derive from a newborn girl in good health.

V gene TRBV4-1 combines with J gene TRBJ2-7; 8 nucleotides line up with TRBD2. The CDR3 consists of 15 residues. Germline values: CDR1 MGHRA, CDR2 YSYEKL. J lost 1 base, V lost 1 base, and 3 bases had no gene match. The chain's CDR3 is CASSQAGLGSYEQYF. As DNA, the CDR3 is TGCGCCAGCAGCCAAGCGGGACTAGGGTCCTACGAGCAGTACTTC.

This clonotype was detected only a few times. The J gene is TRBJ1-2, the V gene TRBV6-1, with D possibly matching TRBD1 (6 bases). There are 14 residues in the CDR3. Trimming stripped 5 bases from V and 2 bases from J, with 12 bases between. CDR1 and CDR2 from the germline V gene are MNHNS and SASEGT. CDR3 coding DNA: TGTGCCAGCAGTTTCGCGGACAGCAACTATGGCTACACCTTC. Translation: CASSFADSNYGYTF.

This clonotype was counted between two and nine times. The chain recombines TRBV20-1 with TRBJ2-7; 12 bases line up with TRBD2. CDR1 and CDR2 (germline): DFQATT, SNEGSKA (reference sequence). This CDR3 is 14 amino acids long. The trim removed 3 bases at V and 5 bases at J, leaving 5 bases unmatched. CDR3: CSARTSGRIHEQYF. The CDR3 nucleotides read TGCAGTGCTAGGACTAGCGGGAGAATTCACGAGCAGTACTTC.

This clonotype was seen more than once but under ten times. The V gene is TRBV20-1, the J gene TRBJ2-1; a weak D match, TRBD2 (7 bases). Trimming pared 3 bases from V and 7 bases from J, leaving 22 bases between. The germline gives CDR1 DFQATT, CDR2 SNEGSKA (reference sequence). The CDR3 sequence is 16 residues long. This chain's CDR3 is CSASTLIAGAGNEQFF. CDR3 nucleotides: TGCAGTGCTAGTACACTAATCGCGGGGGCGGGAAATGAGCAGTTCTTC.

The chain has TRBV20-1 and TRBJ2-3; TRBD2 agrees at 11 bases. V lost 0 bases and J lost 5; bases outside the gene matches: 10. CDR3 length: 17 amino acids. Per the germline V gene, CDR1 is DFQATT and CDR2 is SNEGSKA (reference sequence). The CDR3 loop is CSARDIWLAGGRDTQYF. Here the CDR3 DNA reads TGCAGTGCTAGAGATATTTGGCTAGCGGGGGGACGAGATACGCAGTATTTT.

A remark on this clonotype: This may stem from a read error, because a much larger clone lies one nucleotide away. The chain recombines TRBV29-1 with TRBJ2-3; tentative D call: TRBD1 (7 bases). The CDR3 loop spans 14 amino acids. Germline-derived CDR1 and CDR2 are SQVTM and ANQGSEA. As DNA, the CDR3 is TGCAGCGTCCAGCGACAGGAGGGGACAGATGCGCAGTATTTT. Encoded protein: CSVQRQEGTDAQYF.

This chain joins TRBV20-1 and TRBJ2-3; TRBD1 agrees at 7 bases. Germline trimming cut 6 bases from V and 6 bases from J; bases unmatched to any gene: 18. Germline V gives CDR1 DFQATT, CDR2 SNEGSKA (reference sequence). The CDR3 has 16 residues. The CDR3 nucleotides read TGCAGTGCGAGCCGAGACAGGGCAATCTCGAGGGATACGCAGTATTTT. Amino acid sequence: CSASRDRAISRDTQYF.

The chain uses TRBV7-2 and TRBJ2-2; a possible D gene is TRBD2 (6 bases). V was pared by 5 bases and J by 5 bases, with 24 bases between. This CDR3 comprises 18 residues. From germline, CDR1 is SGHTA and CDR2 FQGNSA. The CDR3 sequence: CASSLIPGLSFWTGELFF. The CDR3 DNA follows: TGTGCCAGCAGCCTCATCCCGGGACTTTCCTTTTGGACCGGGGAGCTGTTTTTT.

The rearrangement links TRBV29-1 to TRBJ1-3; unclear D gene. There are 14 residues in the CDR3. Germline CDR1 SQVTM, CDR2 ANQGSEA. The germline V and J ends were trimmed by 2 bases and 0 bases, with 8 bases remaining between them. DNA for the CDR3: TGCAGCGTTGAATGGGGAAACTCTGGAAACACCATATATTTT. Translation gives CSVEWGNSGNTIYF.

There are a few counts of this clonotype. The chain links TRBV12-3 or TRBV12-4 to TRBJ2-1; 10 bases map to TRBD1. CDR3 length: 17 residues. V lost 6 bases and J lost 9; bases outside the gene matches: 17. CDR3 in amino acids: CASRATLLRDRGSEQFF. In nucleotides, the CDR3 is TGTGCCAGCAGGGCAACCCTTTTGCGGGACAGGGGCAGTGAGCAGTTCTTC.

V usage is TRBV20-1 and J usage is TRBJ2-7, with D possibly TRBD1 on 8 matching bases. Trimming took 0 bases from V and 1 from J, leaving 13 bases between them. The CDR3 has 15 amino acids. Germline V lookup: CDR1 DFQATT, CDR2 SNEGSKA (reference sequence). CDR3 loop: CSAREGGDRSYEQYF. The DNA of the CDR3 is TGCAGTGCTAGAGAGGGGGGGGACAGGTCCTACGAGCAGTACTTC.

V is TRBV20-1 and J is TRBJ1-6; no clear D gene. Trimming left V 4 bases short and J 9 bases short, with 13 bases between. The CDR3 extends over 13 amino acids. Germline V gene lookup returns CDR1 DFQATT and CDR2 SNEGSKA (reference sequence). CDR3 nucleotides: TGCAGTGCTACAAAGGGATCTTCTTCACCCCTCCACTTT. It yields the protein CSATKGSSSPLHF.

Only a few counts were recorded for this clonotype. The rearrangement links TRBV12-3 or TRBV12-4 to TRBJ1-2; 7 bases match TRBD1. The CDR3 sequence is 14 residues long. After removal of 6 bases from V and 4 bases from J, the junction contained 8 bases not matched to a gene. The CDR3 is CASSPRGDSYGYTF. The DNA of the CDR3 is TGTGCCAGCAGCCCCAGGGGGGACAGCTATGGCTACACCTTC.

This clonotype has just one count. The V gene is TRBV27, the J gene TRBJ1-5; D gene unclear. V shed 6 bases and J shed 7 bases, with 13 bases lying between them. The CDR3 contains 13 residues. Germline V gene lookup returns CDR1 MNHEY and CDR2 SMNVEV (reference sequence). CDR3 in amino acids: CASSVKVRQPQHF. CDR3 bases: TGTGCCAGCAGCGTCAAGGTTCGGCAGCCCCAGCATTTT.

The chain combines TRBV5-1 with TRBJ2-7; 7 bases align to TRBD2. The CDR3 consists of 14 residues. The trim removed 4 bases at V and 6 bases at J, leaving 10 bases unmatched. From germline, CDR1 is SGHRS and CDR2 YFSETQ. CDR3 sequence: CASSPGRAFCEQYF. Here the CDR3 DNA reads TGCGCCAGCAGCCCAGGGAGGGCTTTCTGCGAGCAGTACTTC.

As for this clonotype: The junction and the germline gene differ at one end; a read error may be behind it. The CDR3 sequence is CASTVSGGTGGNDQYF. The CDR3 bases are TGTGCCAGCACCGTAAGTGGGGGGACAGGGGGCAACGACCAGTACTTC. The rearrangement links TRBV27 to TRBJ2-7; the match to TRBD1 covers 12 bases. The CDR3 runs to 16 residues. Germline V gene lookup returns CDR1 MNHEY and CDR2 SMNVEV (reference sequence).

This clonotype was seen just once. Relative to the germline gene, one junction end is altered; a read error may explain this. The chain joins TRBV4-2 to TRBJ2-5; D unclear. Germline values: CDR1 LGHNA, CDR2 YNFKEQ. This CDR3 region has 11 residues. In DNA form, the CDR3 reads TGTGCCGGCAGCCTATCGAAGACCCAGGACTTC. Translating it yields CAGSLSKTQDF.

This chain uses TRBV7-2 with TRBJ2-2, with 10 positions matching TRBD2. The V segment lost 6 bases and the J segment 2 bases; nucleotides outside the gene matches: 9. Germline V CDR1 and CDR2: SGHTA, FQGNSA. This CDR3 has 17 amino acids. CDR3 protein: CASRLAGSLENTGELFF. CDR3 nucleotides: TGTGCCAGCAGACTAGCGGGATCCCTAGAAAACACCGGGGAGCTGTTTTTT. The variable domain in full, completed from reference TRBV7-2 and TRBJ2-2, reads GAGVSQSPSNKVTEKGKDVELRCDPISGHTALYWYRQSLGQGLEFLIYFQGNSAPDKSGLPSDRFSAERTGGSVSTLTIQRTQQEDSAVYLCASRLAGSLENTGELFFGEGSRLTVL.

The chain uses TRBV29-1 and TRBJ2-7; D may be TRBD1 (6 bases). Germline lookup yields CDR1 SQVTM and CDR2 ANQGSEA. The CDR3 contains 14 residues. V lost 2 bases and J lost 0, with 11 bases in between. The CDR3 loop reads CSVEWGQGSYEQYF. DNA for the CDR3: TGCAGCGTTGAATGGGGGCAGGGCTCCTACGAGCAGTACTTC.

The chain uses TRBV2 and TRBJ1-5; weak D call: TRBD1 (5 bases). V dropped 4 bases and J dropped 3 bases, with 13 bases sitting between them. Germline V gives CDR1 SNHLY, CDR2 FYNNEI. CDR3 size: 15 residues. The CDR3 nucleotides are TGTGCCAGCAGTGCGCGGGAGACAGACAATCAGCCCCAGCATTTT. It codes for CASSARETDNQPQHF.

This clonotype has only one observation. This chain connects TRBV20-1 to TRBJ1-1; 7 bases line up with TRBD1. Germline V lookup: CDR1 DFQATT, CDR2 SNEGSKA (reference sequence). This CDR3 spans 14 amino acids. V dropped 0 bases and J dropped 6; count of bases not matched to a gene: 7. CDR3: CSARDVRGRAEAFF. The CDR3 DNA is TGCAGTGCTAGAGATGTCAGGGGGAGGGCTGAAGCTTTCTTT.

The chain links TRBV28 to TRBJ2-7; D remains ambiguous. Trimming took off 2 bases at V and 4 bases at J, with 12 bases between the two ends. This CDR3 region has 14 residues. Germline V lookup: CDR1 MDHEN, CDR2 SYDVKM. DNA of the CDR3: TGTGCCAGCAGTTTAGGTAACCCCCCTTACGAGCAGTACTTC. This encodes CASSLGNPPYEQYF.

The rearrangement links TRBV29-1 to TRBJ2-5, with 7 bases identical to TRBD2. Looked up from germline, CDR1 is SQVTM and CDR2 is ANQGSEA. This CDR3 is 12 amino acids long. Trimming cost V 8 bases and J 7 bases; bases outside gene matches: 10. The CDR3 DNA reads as TGCAGCTTTGGGGGGGACCCGGGGACCCAGTACTTC. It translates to CSFGGDPGTQYF.

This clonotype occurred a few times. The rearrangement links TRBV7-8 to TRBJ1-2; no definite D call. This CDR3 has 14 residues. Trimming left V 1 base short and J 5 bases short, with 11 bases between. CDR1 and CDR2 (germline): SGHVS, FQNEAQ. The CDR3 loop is CASSLGLLGYGYTF. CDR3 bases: TGTGCCAGCAGCTTAGGGCTGCTAGGGTATGGCTACACCTTC. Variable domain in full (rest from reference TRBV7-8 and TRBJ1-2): GAGVSQSPRYKVAKRGQDVALRCDPISGHVSLFWYQQALGQGPEFLTYFQNEAQLDKSGLPSDRFFAERPEGSVSTLKIQRTQQEDSAVYLCASSLGLLGYGYTFGSGTRLTVV.

CDR3 in amino acids: CASSQRGATLDNEQFF. CDR3 DNA sequence: TGTGCCAGCAGCCAACGGGGGGCCACTTTGGACAATGAGCAGTTCTTC. This chain connects TRBV4-2 to TRBJ2-1; D possibly corresponds to TRBD2 (7 bases). CDR1 is LGHNA and CDR2 is YNFKEQ in the germline V gene. The CDR3 is 16 residues long. V was clipped by 2 bases and J by 5 bases, with 16 bases between them.

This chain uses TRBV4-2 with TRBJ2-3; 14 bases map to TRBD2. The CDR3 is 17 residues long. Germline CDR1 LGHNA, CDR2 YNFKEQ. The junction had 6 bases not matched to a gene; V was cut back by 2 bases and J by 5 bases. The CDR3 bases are TGTGCCAGCAGCCAATCGGGACTAGCGGGAGAGGGAGATACGCAGTATTTT. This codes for CASSQSGLAGEGDTQYF.

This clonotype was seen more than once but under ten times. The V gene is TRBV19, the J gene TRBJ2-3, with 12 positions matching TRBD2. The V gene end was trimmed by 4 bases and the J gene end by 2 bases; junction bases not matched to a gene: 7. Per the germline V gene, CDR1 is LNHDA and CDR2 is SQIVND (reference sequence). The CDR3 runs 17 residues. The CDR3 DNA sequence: TGTGCCAGTAGTAGCCGGCTAGCGGGGGGGTCCACAGATACGCAGTATTTT. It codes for CASSSRLAGGSTDTQYF.

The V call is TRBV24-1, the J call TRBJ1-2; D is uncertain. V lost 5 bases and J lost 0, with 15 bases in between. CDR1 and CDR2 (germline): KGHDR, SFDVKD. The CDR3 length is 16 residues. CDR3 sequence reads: CATSGPTNSANYGYTF. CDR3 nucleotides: TGTGCCACCAGTGGCCCCACTAACTCAGCTAACTATGGCTACACCTTC.